Listed here are 13 T cell receptor beta chains from one sample, sequenced in a study of T cell responses to AZD1222 COVID-19 vaccine. TCRdb keeps only in-frame clones here, not all; method: immunoSEQ multiplex PCR. The sample records around 91,000 clones, around nine tenths being singletons. The source material was peripheral blood, sampled on day 0 of AZD1222 vaccination. Receptor source: an adult in good health.

The chain combines TRBV7-9 with TRBJ2-1; the match to TRBD1 covers 7 bases. The germline CDR1 and CDR2 sequences are SEHNR and FQNEAQ (reference sequence). CDR3 length equals 15 residues. Trimming at V came to 5 bases and at J to 1 base, leaving 5 bases not matched to a gene. The CDR3 nucleotides are TGTGCCAGCAGCACGCACAGGGGTTCCTACAATGAGCAGTTCTTC. Its translation is CASSTHRGSYNEQFF.

Worth noting for this clone: The identical CDR3 is also encoded by other nucleotide sequences in the sample. The chain has TRBV6-5 and TRBJ2-7, with a possible D match to TRBD1 (5 bases). Per germline, CDR1 MNHEY and CDR2 SVGAGI. The V end lost 5 bases, the J end lost 4 bases, and 9 bases lay between the germline ends. There are 12 residues in the CDR3. CDR3 amino acids: CASSPQGYEQYF. The CDR3 region has the DNA TGTGCCAGCAGTCCCCAGGGTTACGAGCAGTACTTC.

The rearrangement uses TRBV7-4 and TRBJ1-4; TRBD1 matches at 7 bases. The germline CDR1 and CDR2 sequences are SGHVT and SQSDAQ. CDR3 length: 16 amino acids. Trimming removed 8 bases from V and 0 bases from J; junction bases left unmatched: 9. The CDR3 is CASRGQKFSTNEKLFF. Written as DNA, the CDR3 is TGTGCCAGCCGGGGACAGAAATTTTCAACTAATGAAAAACTGTTTTTT. Drawing the rest from reference TRBV7-4 and TRBJ1-4, the complete variable domain is GAGVSQSPRYKVAKRGRDVALRCDSISGHVTLYWYRQTLGQGSEVLTYSQSDAQRDKSGRPSGRFSAERPERSVSTLKIQRTEQGDSAVYLCASRGQKFSTNEKLFFGSGTQLSVL.

This chain uses TRBV6-5 with TRBJ2-5; 7 nucleotides line up with TRBD1. The germline CDR1 and CDR2 sequences are MNHEY and SVGAGI. V trimming: 4 bases; J trimming: 4 bases; junction bases outside the gene matches: 9. The CDR3 spans 15 residues. This CDR3 reads CASSFGSGGGETQYF. CDR3 bases: TGTGCCAGCAGTTTCGGGTCAGGGGGTGGAGAGACCCAGTACTTC.

J is TRBJ2-4 and V is TRBV4-1; D is ambiguous. The V and J ends lost 1 base and 0 bases respectively, with 10 bases between them. The CDR3 is made up of 16 amino acids. The germline CDR1 and CDR2 sequences are MGHRA and YSYEKL. The CDR3 here is CASSQAPTVAKNIQYF. The CDR3 coding sequence is TGCGCCAGCAGCCAAGCCCCGACCGTAGCCAAAAACATTCAGTACTTC.

The sample holds one count of this clone. The J gene is TRBJ1-4, the V gene TRBV3-1 (or the pseudogene TRBV3-2); 8 nucleotides agree with TRBD1. V lost 3 bases, J lost 6 bases, and 3 bases stayed unmatched. The CDR3 extends over 14 amino acids. Germline CDR1 and CDR2: LGHDT and YNNKEL (reference sequence). In DNA, the CDR3 is TGTGCCAGCAGCCAGTACAGGGGGTATGAAAAACTGTTTTTT. The encoded protein is CASSQYRGYEKLFF.

Only one count was recorded for this clone. The rearrangement uses TRBV5-6 and TRBJ1-6; D is unresolved. Germline CDR1 reads SGHDT; CDR2 reads YYEEEE. The CDR3 loop spans 14 amino acids. V was shortened by 0 bases and J by 5 bases, with 6 bases between the two germline ends. CDR3 loop: CASSLVEDNSPLHF. The CDR3, as DNA: TGTGCCAGCAGCTTGGTGGAGGATAATTCACCCCTCCACTTT. The variable domain in full, with the rest retrieved from reference TRBV5-6 and TRBJ1-6, is DAGVTQSPTHLIKTRGQQVTLRCSPKSGHDTVSWYQQALGQGPQFIFQYYEEEERQRGNFPDRFSGHQFPNYSSELNVNALLLGDSALYLCASSLVEDNSPLHFGNGTRLTVT.

The chain combines TRBV19 with TRBJ2-1; 8 nucleotides align to TRBD2. The CDR3 loop spans 15 amino acids. Germline V lookup: CDR1 LNHDA, CDR2 SQIVND (reference sequence). V lost 3 bases and J lost 10; bases outside the gene matches: 11. The CDR3 region has the DNA TGTGCCAGTAGTATCCGAGCGGGAGAGACCGTGGAGCAGTTCTTC. This gives the protein CASSIRAGETVEQFF.

Worth noting for this clone: The sample holds other DNA sequences that translate to the same CDR3. The chain couples TRBV5-1 to TRBJ1-1; D might be TRBD1 (5 bases). V lost 2 bases, J lost 1 base, and 6 bases lay in between. Per the germline V gene, CDR1 is SGHRS and CDR2 is YFSETQ. The CDR3 totals 13 residues. Here the CDR3 DNA reads TGCGCCAGCAGCTTCGACAGGAACACTGAAGCTTTCTTT. Translated, it gives CASSFDRNTEAFF.

This chain joins TRBV19 and TRBJ1-1; tentatively, D is TRBD1 (5 bases). The CDR3 loop spans 16 amino acids. The germline CDR1 and CDR2 sequences are LNHDA and SQIVND (reference sequence). The ends were cut back, 2 bases at V and 4 bases at J, with 17 bases in the middle. The CDR3 protein is CASSIRGARDGTEAFF. The DNA of the CDR3 is TGTGCCAGTAGTATACGAGGTGCTAGGGACGGCACTGAAGCTTTCTTT.

V gene TRBV28 combines with J gene TRBJ2-1; 10 nucleotides line up with TRBD1. This CDR3 has 16 residues. The V gene end was trimmed by 5 bases and the J gene end by 2 bases; junction bases not matched to a gene: 6. Germline CDR1 MDHEN, CDR2 SYDVKM. The CDR3 nucleotides are TGTGCCAGCAGTCTACCCGGGACAGGGGCCTACAATGAGCAGTTCTTC. Encoded protein: CASSLPGTGAYNEQFF.

The chain combines TRBV28 with TRBJ1-1; D may be TRBD1 (5 bases). V shed 3 bases and J shed 13 bases, with 18 bases lying between them. This CDR3 spans 13 amino acids. In germline, CDR1 is MDHEN, CDR2 SYDVKM. The CDR3 coding sequence is TGTGCCAGCAGTTTGGGGGGGGAGGTTTTTGTTTTCTTT. Residues: CASSLGGEVFVFF.

The chain links TRBV18 to TRBJ1-5; a weak D match, TRBD1 (5 bases). The germline V and J ends were trimmed by 3 bases and 7 bases, with 16 bases remaining between them. CDR3 length: 15 amino acids. CDR1 is KGHSH, CDR2 LQKENI, per germline. The CDR3 nucleotides are TGTGCCAGCTCACCCCGGGGGATCTCGGGGCAGCCCCAGCATTTT. It specifies CASSPRGISGQPQHF. Supplemented by reference TRBV18 and TRBJ1-5, the full variable domain reads NAGVMQNPRHLVRRRGQEARLRCSPMKGHSHVYWYRQLPEEGLKFMVYLQKENIIDESGMPKERFSAEFPKEGPSILRIQQVVRGDSAAYFCASSPRGISGQPQHFGDGTRLSIL.